These 31 T cell receptor beta chains were all obtained from the same sample, sequenced in a study of shared clonotypes between healthy human individuals. Method: immunoSEQ multiplex PCR; TCRdb's copy keeps in-frame clones and lacks some. The sample has under 1 million clones, just over 95% seen once. CD8 cells classed as naive were CD45RO-negative and positively selected for CCR7, excluding terminally differentiated effector memory CD45RA+ cells. The sequenced sample was naive CD8+ T cells sorted from blood. These TCRs come from a man aged 25-40 years in good health.

The genes are TRBV7-9 and TRBJ2-4, with D tentatively TRBD1 (6 bases). The germline V and J ends were trimmed by 5 bases and 8 bases, with 16 bases remaining between them. The germline gives CDR1 SEHNR, CDR2 FQNEAQ (reference sequence). CDR3 length: 14 residues. DNA of the CDR3: TGTGCCAGCAGCCACCCCGGGAAGGGGGACATTCAGTACTTC. Residues: CASSHPGKGDIQYF.

This clone appeared a single time. The chain recombines TRBV5-6 with TRBJ2-2; D gene uncertain. Germline CDR1 and CDR2: SGHDT and YYEEEE. The CDR3 has 17 residues. Trimming stripped 0 bases from V and 0 bases from J, with 12 bases between. The CDR3 loop reads CASSLGVFRTNTGELFF. The CDR3 DNA follows: TGTGCCAGCAGCTTGGGCGTGTTCCGGACGAACACCGGGGAGCTGTTTTTT.

The rearrangement links TRBV18 to TRBJ2-2, with 13 bases lining up with TRBD2. Looked up from germline, CDR1 is KGHSH and CDR2 is LQKENI. This CDR3 has 19 amino acids. Losses at the gene ends were 5 bases for V and 4 bases for J; bases not matched to a gene: 13. CDR3 loop: CASSSTTGLAGPFTGELFF. As DNA, the CDR3 is TGTGCCAGCTCATCTACCACGGGACTAGCGGGACCGTTCACCGGGGAGCTGTTTTTT.

The V and J genes are TRBV5-1 and TRBJ2-1, with D possibly being TRBD2 (6 bases). The CDR3 length is 18 residues. V lost 2 bases to trimming and J lost 0 bases, with 18 bases between them. Per germline, CDR1 SGHRS and CDR2 YFSETQ. The CDR3 region has the DNA TGCGCCAGCAGCTTACACGTGGTAGCGGATAGCTCCTACAATGAGCAGTTCTTC. It translates to CASSLHVVADSSYNEQFF.

CDR3 nucleotides: TGTGCCAGCAGCCCCGGACAGACCTACGAGCAGTACTTC. Translating it yields CASSPGQTYEQYF. The chain uses TRBV14 and TRBJ2-7; D may be TRBD1 (6 bases). There are 13 residues in the CDR3. The germline V gene has CDR1 SGHDN and CDR2 FVKESK. Trimming pared 4 bases from V and 2 bases from J, leaving 9 bases between.

As concerns this clone: The same CDR3 arises from other DNA sequences in this sample as well. The V call is TRBV7-8, the J call TRBJ2-3; 7 nucleotides align to TRBD2. The CDR3 sequence is 15 residues long. Germline-derived CDR1 and CDR2 are SGHVS and FQNEAQ. J gave up 2 bases and V 1 base, and 3 bases lay outside the gene matches. CDR3 nucleotides: TGTGCCAGCAGCTTAGTGGCGGGGGACACAGATACGCAGTATTTT. Translating it yields CASSLVAGDTDTQYF.

The rearrangement joins TRBV9 to TRBJ2-2; the D gene is possibly TRBD1 (6 bases). This CDR3 region has 17 residues. Trimming took off 1 base at V and 3 bases at J, with 16 bases between the two ends. Per the germline V gene, CDR1 is SGDLS and CDR2 is YYNGEE. The CDR3 here is CASSVSFRNRDTGELFF. In nucleotides, the CDR3 is TGTGCCAGCAGCGTATCTTTCAGAAACAGGGACACCGGGGAGCTGTTTTTT.

This chain's CDR3 is CASSPDHTEAFF. The CDR3 coding sequence is TGTGCCAGCAGCCCAGACCACACTGAAGCTTTCTTT. The J gene is TRBJ1-1, the V gene TRBV6-5, with D hard to call. In germline, CDR1 is MNHEY, CDR2 SVGAGI. V gave up 6 bases and J gave up 3 bases, with 8 bases separating them. CDR3 size: 12 residues.

The gene calls are TRBV7-8 and TRBJ2-1, with 9 bases that match TRBD2. Trimming took 2 bases from V and 4 from J; bases not matched to a gene: 0. Germline V gene lookup returns CDR1 SGHVS and CDR2 FQNEAQ. The CDR3 totals 14 residues. As DNA, the CDR3 is TGTGCCAGCAGCTTACTAGCGGGGTACAATGAGCAGTTCTTC. As protein: CASSLLAGYNEQFF.

The gene calls are TRBV27 and TRBJ2-3; no reliable D call. Trimming removed 4 bases from V and 6 bases from J, with 8 bases in between. The germline CDR1 and CDR2 sequences are MNHEY and SMNVEV (reference sequence). The CDR3 totals 12 residues. CDR3 sequence (DNA): TGTGCCAGCAGTTCATCTAGGGATACGCAGTATTTT. Amino acids: CASSSSRDTQYF.

V is TRBV7-3 and J is TRBJ2-1; 8 bases align to TRBD2. Germline trimming cut 5 bases from V and 5 bases from J; bases unmatched to any gene: 20. The CDR3 loop spans 19 amino acids. Per the germline V gene, CDR1 is SGHTA and CDR2 is FQGTGA. This CDR3 reads CASSLKGGVAGPKHNEQFF. The CDR3 region has the DNA TGTGCCAGCAGCCTAAAGGGTGGAGTAGCGGGACCAAAACACAATGAGCAGTTCTTC.

This chain joins TRBV7-9 and TRBJ2-7, with 7 bases lining up with TRBD1. The CDR3 runs 14 residues. Germline V gives CDR1 SEHNR, CDR2 FQNEAQ (reference sequence). Trimming at V came to 0 bases and at J to 3 bases, leaving 2 bases not matched to a gene. CDR3 coding DNA: TGTGCCAGCAGCTTAGCCCAGGGGGACTACGAGCAGTACTTC. As protein: CASSLAQGDYEQYF.

The V call is TRBV10-2, the J call TRBJ1-1, with D perhaps TRBD1 (5 bases). Trimming removed 6 bases from V and 2 bases from J, with 10 bases in between. The germline CDR1 and CDR2 sequences are WSHSY and SAAADI. CDR3 length: 13 amino acids. The CDR3 sequence: CASRDDSNTEAFF. The CDR3 DNA sequence: TGCGCCAGCAGGGATGACAGTAACACTGAAGCTTTCTTT.

This chain links TRBV6-5 with TRBJ2-2; D gene unclear. This CDR3 region has 14 residues. Germline lookup yields CDR1 MNHEY and CDR2 SVGAGI. Trimming left V 5 bases short and J 2 bases short, with 9 bases between. The CDR3 protein is CASSPGPNTGELFF. The CDR3 DNA reads as TGTGCCAGCAGTCCCGGACCTAACACCGGGGAGCTGTTTTTT.

This chain links TRBV7-9 with TRBJ2-7; a possible D gene is TRBD2 (6 bases). V lost 5 bases, J lost 6 bases, and 11 bases lay in between. There are 12 residues in the CDR3. Looked up from germline, CDR1 is SEHNR and CDR2 is FQNEAQ (reference sequence). The CDR3 DNA is TGTGCCAGCAGCGGGACTGGACCCGAGCAGTACTTC. Translation gives CASSGTGPEQYF.

This rearrangement joins TRBV10-3 to TRBJ2-3; weak D call: TRBD2 (5 bases). The CDR3 totals 15 residues. CDR1 is ENHRY and CDR2 is SYGVKD in the germline V gene. Trimming took 0 bases from V and 1 from J, leaving 8 bases between them. The CDR3 region is CAISESSDGTDTQYF. The CDR3 nucleotides are TGTGCCATCAGTGAGTCTAGCGACGGCACAGATACGCAGTATTTT.

The chain links TRBV28 to TRBJ2-3; possible D gene TRBD1, 6 bases. The CDR3 contains 14 residues. Germline assignment: CDR1 MDHEN and CDR2 SYDVKM. The ends were cut back, 7 bases at V and 2 bases at J, with 13 bases in the middle. DNA of the CDR3: TGTGCCAGCATTGCTGGACAGTACACAGATACGCAGTATTTT. This gives the protein CASIAGQYTDTQYF. The full variable domain, in which reference TRBV28 and TRBJ2-3 provide the parts outside the CDR3, is DVKVTQSSRYLVKRTGEKVFLECVQDMDHENMFWYRQDPGLGLRLIYFSYDVKMKEKGDIPEGYSVSREKKERFSLILESASTNQTSMYLCASIAGQYTDTQYFGPGTRLTVL.

This clone appeared once. The chain is built from TRBV27 and TRBJ2-7; D gene unclear. V gave up 3 bases and J gave up 3 bases, with 12 bases separating them. The CDR3 spans 14 residues. Germline assignment: CDR1 MNHEY and CDR2 SMNVEV (reference sequence). The chain's CDR3 is CASSFARGDYEQYF. The CDR3 coding sequence is TGTGCCAGCAGTTTTGCTCGCGGTGACTACGAGCAGTACTTC.

The V call is TRBV27, the J call TRBJ2-2; the match to TRBD2 covers 8 bases. The J segment lost 5 bases and the V segment lost 3 bases, leaving 5 bases of the junction unmatched. CDR3 length: 15 amino acids. Germline V gene data show CDR1 as MNHEY and CDR2 as SMNVEV (reference sequence). CDR3 coding DNA: TGTGCCAGCAGTTTGGGACTAGGGGCGACCGGGGAGCTGTTTTTT. As protein: CASSLGLGATGELFF.

V gene TRBV7-9 combines with J gene TRBJ2-7; D is unclear. The CDR3 length is 14 residues. Trimming left V 0 bases short and J 3 bases short, with 9 bases between. The V gene's germline CDR1 is SEHNR and CDR2 FQNEAQ (reference sequence). CDR3 nucleotide sequence: TGTGCCAGCAGCTTAGCTAACAAATTCTACGAGCAGTACTTC. Translating gives CASSLANKFYEQYF.

This rearrangement joins TRBV7-9 to TRBJ2-7; D is ambiguous. This CDR3 has 12 amino acids. CDR1 is SEHNR, CDR2 FQNEAQ, per germline (reference sequence). Trimming shortened V by 1 base and J by 7 bases, and 8 bases separated the two germline ends. For the CDR3, the DNA is TGTGCCAGCAGCTTAGAGGGCCTTGAGCAGTACTTC. Amino acids: CASSLEGLEQYF.

Written as DNA, the CDR3 is TGTGCCAGCAGGGCCCCAGGTTGGGGAGCAGAGACCCAGTACTTC. Amino acid sequence: CASRAPGWGAETQYF. This sequence joins TRBV28 and TRBJ2-5; the D gene is possibly TRBD2 (5 bases). Germline CDR1 is MDHEN and CDR2 is SYDVKM. V lost 6 bases and J 4 bases, leaving 18 bases between the germline ends. The CDR3 is made up of 15 amino acids. The variable domain in full, with the rest retrieved from reference TRBV28 and TRBJ2-5, is DVKVTQSSRYLVKRTGEKVFLECVQDMDHENMFWYRQDPGLGLRLIYFSYDVKMKEKGDIPEGYSVSREKKERFSLILESASTNQTSMYLCASRAPGWGAETQYFGPGTRLLVL.

On this clone itself: Other DNA sequences in the same sample also yield this CDR3. The chain links TRBV9 to TRBJ2-2; D is unresolved. The CDR3 runs to 13 residues. V shed 0 bases and J shed 6 bases, with 6 bases lying between them. From germline, CDR1 is SGDLS and CDR2 YYNGEE. The DNA of the CDR3 is TGTGCCAGCAGCGTAGGGGGTGCCGGGGAGCTGTTTTTT. The encoded protein is CASSVGGAGELFF.

This rearrangement joins TRBV6-5 to TRBJ2-7, with 8 bases fitting TRBD1. The CDR3 runs 15 residues. V dropped 6 bases and J dropped 0; count of bases not matched to a gene: 7. The germline V gene has CDR1 MNHEY and CDR2 SVGAGI. CDR3 residues: CASRDQGASSYEQYF. CDR3 DNA sequence: TGTGCCAGCAGAGACCAGGGGGCTAGCTCCTACGAGCAGTACTTC.

The gene calls are TRBV6-5 and TRBJ2-1, with D tentatively TRBD1 (5 bases). V was shortened by 2 bases and J by 4 bases, with 12 bases between the two germline ends. CDR1 and CDR2 (germline): MNHEY, SVGAGI. The CDR3 is 15 residues long. As DNA, the CDR3 is TGTGCCAGCAGTTACCGGTCAGGGCAATACAATGAGCAGTTCTTC. Its translation: CASSYRSGQYNEQFF.

The genes are TRBV28 and TRBJ2-6; no firm D call. CDR1 and CDR2 (germline): MDHEN, SYDVKM. V was clipped by 4 bases and J by 2 bases, with 0 bases between them. The CDR3 runs to 12 residues. CDR3 in DNA: TGTGCCAGCAGTTCTGGGGCCAACGTCCTGACTTTC. It is translated as CASSSGANVLTF.

This chain connects TRBV7-6 to TRBJ2-2; no definite D call. Germline lookup yields CDR1 SGHVS and CDR2 FNYEAQ. The CDR3 is 13 residues long. Trimming left V 5 bases short and J 4 bases short, with 8 bases between. The DNA of the CDR3 is TGTGCCAGCAGCCTAGAGGCCACCGGGGAGCTGTTTTTT. Translated, it gives CASSLEATGELFF.

The chain employs TRBV7-3 and TRBJ2-1, with TRBD2 matching over 14 bases. V lost 1 base to trimming and J lost 6 bases; unmatched junction nucleotides: 2. Germline CDR1 reads SGHTA; CDR2 reads FQGTGA. The CDR3 runs 16 residues. The CDR3 sequence is CASSLRLAGGGNEQFF. The CDR3 DNA sequence: TGTGCCAGCAGCTTAAGACTAGCGGGAGGGGGCAATGAGCAGTTCTTC.

In nucleotides, the CDR3 is TGTGCCAGCAGCCCGAGGACCAGGGGTTCCTACGAGCAGTACTTC. Translation gives CASSPRTRGSYEQYF. The J gene is TRBJ2-7, the V gene TRBV9; TRBD1 might be the D (6 bases). CDR1 and CDR2 (germline): SGDLS, YYNGEE. This CDR3 has 15 amino acids. V was clipped by 4 bases and J by 1 base, with 15 bases between them.

This rearrangement joins TRBV4-3 to TRBJ2-7, with 14 bases lining up with TRBD2. The ends lost 2 bases at V and 4 bases at J; junction bases unmatched: 1. The CDR3 extends over 15 amino acids. From germline, CDR1 is LGHNA and CDR2 YSLEER. This CDR3 is CASSQWTSGRYEQYF. The CDR3 DNA sequence: TGCGCCAGCAGCCAATGGACTAGCGGGAGGTACGAGCAGTACTTC.

The sample holds one count of this clone. This chain links TRBV28 with TRBJ1-5, with D unresolved. Trimming took 3 bases from V and 4 from J, leaving 13 bases between them. This CDR3 has 15 residues. Germline loops: CDR1 MDHEN, CDR2 SYDVKM. CDR3 residues: CASSLMGIINQPQHF. The CDR3 DNA follows: TGTGCCAGCAGTTTGATGGGAATTATAAATCAGCCCCAGCATTTT.